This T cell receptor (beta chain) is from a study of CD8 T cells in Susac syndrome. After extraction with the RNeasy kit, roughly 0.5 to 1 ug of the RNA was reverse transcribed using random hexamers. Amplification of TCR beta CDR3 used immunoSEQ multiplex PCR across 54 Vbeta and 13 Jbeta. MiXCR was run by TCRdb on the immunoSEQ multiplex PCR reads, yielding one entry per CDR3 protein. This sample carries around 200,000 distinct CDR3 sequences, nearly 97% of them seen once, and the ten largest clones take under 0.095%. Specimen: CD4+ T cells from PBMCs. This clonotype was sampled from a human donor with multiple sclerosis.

This chain's CDR3 is CASSQQGTRGYTF. The CDR3 DNA reads TGTGCCAGCAGCCAACAGGGTACTCGTGGCTACACCTTC. The chain has TRBV3-1 and TRBJ1-2; D may be TRBD1 (5 bases). Germline V lookup: CDR1 LGHDT, CDR2 YNNKEL (reference sequence). The CDR3 runs to 13 residues. Trimming took 2 bases from V and 7 from J, leaving 11 bases between them.